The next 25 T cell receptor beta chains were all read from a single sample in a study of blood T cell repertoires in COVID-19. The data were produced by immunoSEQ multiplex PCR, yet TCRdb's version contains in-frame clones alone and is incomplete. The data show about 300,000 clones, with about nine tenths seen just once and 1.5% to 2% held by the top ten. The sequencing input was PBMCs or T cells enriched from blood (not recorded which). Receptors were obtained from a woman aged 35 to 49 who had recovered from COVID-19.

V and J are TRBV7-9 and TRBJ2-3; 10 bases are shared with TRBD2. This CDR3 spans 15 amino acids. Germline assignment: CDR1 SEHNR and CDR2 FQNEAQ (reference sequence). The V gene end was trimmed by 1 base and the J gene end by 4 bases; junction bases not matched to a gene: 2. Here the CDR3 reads CASSLEAGGPDTQYF. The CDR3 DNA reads TGTGCCAGCAGCTTAGAAGCGGGAGGGCCAGATACGCAGTATTTT.

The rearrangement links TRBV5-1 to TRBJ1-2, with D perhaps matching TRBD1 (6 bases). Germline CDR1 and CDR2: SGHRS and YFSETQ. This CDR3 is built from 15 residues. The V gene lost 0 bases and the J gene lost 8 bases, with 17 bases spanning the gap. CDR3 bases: TGCGCCAGCAGCTTGGTTTCGGTCGGCCAGGGGGGCTACACCTTC. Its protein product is CASSLVSVGQGGYTF.

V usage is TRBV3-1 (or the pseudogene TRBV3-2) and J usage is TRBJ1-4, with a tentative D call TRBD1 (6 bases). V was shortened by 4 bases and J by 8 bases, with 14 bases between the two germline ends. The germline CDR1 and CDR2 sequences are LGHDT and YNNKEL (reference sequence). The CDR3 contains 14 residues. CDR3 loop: CASSRTDIYEKLFF. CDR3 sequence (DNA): TGTGCCAGCAGCCGGACAGACATTTACGAAAAACTGTTTTTT.

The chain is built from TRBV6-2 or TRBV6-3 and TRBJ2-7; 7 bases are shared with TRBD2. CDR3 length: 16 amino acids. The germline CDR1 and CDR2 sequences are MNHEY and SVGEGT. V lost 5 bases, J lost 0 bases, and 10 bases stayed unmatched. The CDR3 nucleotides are TGTGCCAGCAGTCGGAACCGGGGCGGGAGCTCCTACGAGCAGTACTTC. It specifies CASSRNRGGSSYEQYF.

CDR3 coding DNA: TGTGCCAGCACTTTAACTCGACAGGCTAATTCACCCCTCCACTTT. This gives the protein CASTLTRQANSPLHF. The genes are TRBV6-5 and TRBJ1-6, with D possibly being TRBD1 (6 bases). Trimming shortened V by 7 bases and J by 6 bases, and 16 bases separated the two germline ends. The CDR3 runs to 15 residues. Germline CDR1 is MNHEY and CDR2 is SVGAGI.

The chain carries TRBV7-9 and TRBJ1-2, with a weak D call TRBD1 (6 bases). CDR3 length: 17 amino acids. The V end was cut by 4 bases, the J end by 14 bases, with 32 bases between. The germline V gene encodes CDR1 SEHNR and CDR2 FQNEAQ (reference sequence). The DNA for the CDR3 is TGTGCCAGCAGCTACCTACCCAAAAATCCCCGGGACAAAGGAGAGACCTTC. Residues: CASSYLPKNPRDKGETF.

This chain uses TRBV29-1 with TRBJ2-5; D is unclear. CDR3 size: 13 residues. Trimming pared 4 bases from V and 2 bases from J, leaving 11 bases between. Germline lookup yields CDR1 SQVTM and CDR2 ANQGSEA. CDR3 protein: CSVGYVRQETQYF. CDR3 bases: TGCAGCGTTGGGTACGTCAGACAAGAGACCCAGTACTTC.

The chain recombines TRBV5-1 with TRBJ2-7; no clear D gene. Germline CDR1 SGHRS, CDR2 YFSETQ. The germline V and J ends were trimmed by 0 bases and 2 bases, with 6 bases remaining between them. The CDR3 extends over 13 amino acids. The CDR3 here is CASSLDPTYEQYF. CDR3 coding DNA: TGCGCCAGCAGCTTGGATCCAACCTACGAGCAGTACTTC.

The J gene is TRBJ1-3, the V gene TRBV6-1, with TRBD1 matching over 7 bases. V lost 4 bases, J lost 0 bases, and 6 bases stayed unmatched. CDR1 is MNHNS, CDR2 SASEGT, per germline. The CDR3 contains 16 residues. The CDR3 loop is CASSVGTAYSGNTIYF. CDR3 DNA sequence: TGTGCCAGCAGTGTCGGGACAGCGTACTCTGGAAACACCATATATTTT.

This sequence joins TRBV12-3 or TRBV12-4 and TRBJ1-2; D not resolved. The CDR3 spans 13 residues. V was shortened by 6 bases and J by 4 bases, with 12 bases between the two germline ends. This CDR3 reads CASSPSNPYGYTF. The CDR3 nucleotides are TGTGCCAGCAGCCCCAGTAACCCCTATGGCTACACCTTC.

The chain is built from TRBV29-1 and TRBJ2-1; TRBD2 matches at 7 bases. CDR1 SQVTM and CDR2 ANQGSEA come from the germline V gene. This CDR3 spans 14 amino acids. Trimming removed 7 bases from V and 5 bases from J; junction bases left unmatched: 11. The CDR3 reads CSGDRSGIDNEQFF. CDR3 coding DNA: TGCAGCGGGGACCGCAGCGGGATCGACAATGAGCAGTTCTTC.

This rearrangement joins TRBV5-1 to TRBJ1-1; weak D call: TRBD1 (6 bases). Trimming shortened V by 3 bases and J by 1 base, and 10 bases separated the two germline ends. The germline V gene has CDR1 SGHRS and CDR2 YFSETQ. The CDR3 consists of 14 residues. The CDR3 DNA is TGCGCCAGCAGCTACAGGGATGCGAACACTGAAGCTTTCTTT. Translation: CASSYRDANTEAFF.

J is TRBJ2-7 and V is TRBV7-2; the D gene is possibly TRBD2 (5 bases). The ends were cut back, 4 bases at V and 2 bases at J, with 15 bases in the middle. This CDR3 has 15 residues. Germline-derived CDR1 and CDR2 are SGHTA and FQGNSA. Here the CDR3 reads CASSSRVAPTYEQYF. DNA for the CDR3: TGTGCCAGCAGCTCCCGGGTAGCGCCGACCTACGAGCAGTACTTC.

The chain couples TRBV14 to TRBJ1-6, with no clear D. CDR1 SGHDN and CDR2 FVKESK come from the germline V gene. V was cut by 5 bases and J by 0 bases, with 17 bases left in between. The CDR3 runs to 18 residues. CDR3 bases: TGTGCCAGCAGCTTCAGGACTACTTCGAGCTCCTATAATTCACCCCTCCACTTT. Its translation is CASSFRTTSSSYNSPLHF. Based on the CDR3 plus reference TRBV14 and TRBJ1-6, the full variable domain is EAGVTQFPSHSVIEKGQTVTLRCDPISGHDNLYWYRRVMGKEIKFLLHFVKESKQDESGMPNNRFLAERTGGTYSTLKVQPAELEDSGVYFCASSFRTTSSSYNSPLHFGNGTRLTVT.

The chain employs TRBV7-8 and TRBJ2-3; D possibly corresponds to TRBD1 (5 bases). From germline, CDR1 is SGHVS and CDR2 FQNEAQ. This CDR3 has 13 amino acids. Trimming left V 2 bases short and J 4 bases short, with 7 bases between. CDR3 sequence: CASSLKGSDTQYF. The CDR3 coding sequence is TGTGCCAGCAGCTTAAAGGGGTCAGATACGCAGTATTTT.

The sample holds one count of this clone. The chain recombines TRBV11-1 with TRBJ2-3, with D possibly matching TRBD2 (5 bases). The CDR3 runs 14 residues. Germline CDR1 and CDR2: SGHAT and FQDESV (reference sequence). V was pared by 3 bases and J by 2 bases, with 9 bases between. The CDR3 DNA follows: TGTGCCAGCAGCTTGACTGGACTCACAGATACGCAGTATTTT. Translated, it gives CASSLTGLTDTQYF.

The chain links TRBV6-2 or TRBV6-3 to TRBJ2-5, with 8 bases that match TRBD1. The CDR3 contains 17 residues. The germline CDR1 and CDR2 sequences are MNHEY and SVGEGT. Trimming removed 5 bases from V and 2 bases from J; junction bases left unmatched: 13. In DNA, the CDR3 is TGTGCCAGCAGTCAGAAGGGCGGGACAGGACGTCAAGAGACCCAGTACTTC. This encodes CASSQKGGTGRQETQYF.

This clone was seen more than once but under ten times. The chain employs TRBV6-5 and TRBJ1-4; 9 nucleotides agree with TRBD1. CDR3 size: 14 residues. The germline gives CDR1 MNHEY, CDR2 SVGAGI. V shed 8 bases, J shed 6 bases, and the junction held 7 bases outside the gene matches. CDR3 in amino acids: CASVTGGDDEKLFF. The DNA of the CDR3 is TGTGCCAGCGTCACAGGGGGCGACGATGAAAAACTGTTTTTT.

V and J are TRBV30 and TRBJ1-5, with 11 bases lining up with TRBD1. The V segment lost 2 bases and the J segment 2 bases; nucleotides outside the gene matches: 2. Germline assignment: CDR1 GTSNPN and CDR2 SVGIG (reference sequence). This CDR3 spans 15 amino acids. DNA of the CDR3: TGTGCCTGGAGTAGGACAGGGGGCGGCAATCAGCCCCAGCATTTT. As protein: CAWSRTGGGNQPQHF.

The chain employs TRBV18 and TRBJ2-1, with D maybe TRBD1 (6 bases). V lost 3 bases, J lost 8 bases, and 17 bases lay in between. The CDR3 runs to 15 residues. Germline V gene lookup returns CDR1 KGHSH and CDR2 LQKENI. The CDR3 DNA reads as TGTGCCAGCTCACCTCTGCAGGGGTTTCAGGATGAGCAGTTCTTC. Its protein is CASSPLQGFQDEQFF.

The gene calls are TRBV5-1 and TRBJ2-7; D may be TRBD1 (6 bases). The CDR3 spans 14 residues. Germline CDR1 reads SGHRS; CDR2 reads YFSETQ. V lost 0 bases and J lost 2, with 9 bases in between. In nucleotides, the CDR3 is TGCGCCAGCAGCTTGGAGACAGGCACCTACGAGCAGTACTTC. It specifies CASSLETGTYEQYF.

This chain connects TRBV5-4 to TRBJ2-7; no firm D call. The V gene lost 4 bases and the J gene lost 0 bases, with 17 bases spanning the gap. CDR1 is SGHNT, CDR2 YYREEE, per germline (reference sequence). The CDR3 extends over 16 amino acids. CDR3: CASSPQRGSSSYEQYF. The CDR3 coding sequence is TGTGCCAGCAGCCCCCAACGCGGCAGTAGCTCCTACGAGCAGTACTTC.

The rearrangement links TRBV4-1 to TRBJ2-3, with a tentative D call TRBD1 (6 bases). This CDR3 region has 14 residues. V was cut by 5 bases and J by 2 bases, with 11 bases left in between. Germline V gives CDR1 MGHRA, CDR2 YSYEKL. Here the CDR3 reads CASSADSNTDTQYF. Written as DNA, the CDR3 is TGCGCCAGCAGCGCGGACAGTAACACAGATACGCAGTATTTT.

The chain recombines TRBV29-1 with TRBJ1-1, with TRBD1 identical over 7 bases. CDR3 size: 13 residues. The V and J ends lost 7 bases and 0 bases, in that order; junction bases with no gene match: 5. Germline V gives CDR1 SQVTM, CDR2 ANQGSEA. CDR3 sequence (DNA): TGCAGCGGATGGGACAGAATGAACACTGAAGCTTTCTTT. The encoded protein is CSGWDRMNTEAFF.

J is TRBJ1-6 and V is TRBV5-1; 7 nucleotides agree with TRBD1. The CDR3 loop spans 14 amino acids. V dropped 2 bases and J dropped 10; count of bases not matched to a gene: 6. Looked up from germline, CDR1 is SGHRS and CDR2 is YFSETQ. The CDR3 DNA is TGCGCCAGCAGCTTTGGGCAGGGGGTATCACCCCTCCACTTT. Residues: CASSFGQGVSPLHF. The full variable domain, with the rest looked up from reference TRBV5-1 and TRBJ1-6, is KAGVTQTPRYLIKTRGQQVTLSCSPISGHRSVSWYQQTPGQGLQFLFEYFSETQRNKGNFPGRFSGRQFSNSRSEMNVSTLELGDSALYLCASSFGQGVSPLHFGNGTRLTVT.